The entry below gives a single T cell receptor beta chain sequence along with its context. The data were obtained in a study of cytomegalovirus exposure and HLA in healthy donors. This CDR3 contains 15 residues. Germline V lookup: CDR1 MDHEN, CDR2 SYDVKM. V dropped 2 bases and J dropped 0 bases, with 9 bases sitting between them. Produced via immunoSEQ multiplex PCR; TCRdb's table is partial and in-frame only. The sample holds roughly 260,000 clones, around 90% seen once. This clonotype was obtained from a woman aged 18-35 years in good health and CMV-seronegative. The chain joins TRBV28 to TRBJ2-3, with D perhaps matching TRBD1 (6 bases). What was sequenced was PBMCs. In DNA form, the CDR3 reads TGTGCCAGCAGTTTACGAGGGGGAAGCACAGATACGCAGTATTTT. It yields the protein CASSLRGGSTDTQYF.